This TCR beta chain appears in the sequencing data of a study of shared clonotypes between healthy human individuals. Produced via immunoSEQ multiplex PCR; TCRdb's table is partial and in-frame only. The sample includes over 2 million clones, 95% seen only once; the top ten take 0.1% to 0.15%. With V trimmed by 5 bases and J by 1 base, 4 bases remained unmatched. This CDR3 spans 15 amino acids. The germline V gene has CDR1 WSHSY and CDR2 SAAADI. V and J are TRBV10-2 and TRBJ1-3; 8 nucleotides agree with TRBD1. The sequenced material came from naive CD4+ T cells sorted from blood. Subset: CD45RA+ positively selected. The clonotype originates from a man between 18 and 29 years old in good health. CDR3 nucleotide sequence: TGCGCCAGCAGTAACACAGGGGGGTCTGGAAACACCATATATTTT. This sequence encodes CASSNTGGSGNTIYF.